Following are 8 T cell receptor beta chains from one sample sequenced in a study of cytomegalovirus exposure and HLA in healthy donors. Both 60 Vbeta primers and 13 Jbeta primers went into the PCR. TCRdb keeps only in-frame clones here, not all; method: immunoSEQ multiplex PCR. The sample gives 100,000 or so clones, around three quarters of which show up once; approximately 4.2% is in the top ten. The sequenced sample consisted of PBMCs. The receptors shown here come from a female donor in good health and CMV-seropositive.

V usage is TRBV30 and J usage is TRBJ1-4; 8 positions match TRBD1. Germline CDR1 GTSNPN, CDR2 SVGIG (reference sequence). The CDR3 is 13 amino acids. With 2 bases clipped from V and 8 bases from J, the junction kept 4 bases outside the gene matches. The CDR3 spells CAWSQGAIEKLFF. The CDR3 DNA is TGTGCCTGGAGTCAGGGGGCTATAGAAAAACTGTTTTTT.

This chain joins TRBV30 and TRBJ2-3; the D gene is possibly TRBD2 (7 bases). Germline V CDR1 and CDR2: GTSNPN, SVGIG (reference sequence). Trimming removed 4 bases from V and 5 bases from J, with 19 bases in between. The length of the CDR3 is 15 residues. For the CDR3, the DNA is TGTGCCTGGACTCGAGGGGGGGGATTGGGAGATACGCAGTATTTT. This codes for CAWTRGGGLGDTQYF.

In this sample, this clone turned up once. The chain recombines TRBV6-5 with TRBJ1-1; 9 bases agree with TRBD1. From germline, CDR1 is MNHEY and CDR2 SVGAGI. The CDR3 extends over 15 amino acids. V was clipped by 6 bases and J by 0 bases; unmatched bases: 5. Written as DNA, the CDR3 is TGTGCCAGCAGCCGACAGGGGGGAATGAACACTGAAGCTTTCTTT. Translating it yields CASSRQGGMNTEAFF.

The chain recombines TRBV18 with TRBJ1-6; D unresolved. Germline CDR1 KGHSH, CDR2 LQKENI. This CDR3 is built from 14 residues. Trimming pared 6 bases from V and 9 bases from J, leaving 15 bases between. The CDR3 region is CASSRAPGSSPLHF. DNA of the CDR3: TGTGCCAGCTCGCGTGCCCCAGGAAGTTCACCCCTCCACTTT. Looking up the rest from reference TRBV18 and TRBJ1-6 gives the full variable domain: NAGVMQNPRHLVRRRGQEARLRCSPMKGHSHVYWYRQLPEEGLKFMVYLQKENIIDESGMPKERFSAEFPKEGPSILRIQQVVRGDSAAYFCASSRAPGSSPLHFGNGTRLTVT.

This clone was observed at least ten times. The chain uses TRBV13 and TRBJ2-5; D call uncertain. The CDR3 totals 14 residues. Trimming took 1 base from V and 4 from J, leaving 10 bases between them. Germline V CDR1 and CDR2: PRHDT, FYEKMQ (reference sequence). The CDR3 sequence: CASSLALAAETQYF. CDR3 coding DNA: TGTGCCAGCAGCTTAGCCCTGGCGGCAGAGACCCAGTACTTC.

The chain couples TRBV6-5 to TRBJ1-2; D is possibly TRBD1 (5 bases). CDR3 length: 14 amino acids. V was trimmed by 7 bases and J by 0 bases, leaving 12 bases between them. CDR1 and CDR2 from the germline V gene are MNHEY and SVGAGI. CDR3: CASKSGGSNYGYTF. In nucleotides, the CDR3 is TGTGCCAGCAAATCGGGGGGTTCTAACTATGGCTACACCTTC.

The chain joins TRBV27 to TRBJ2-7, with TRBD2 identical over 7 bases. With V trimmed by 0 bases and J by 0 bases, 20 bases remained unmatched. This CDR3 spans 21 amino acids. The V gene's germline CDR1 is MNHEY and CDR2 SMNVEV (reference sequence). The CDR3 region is CASSLSGSGLAVISSSYEQYF. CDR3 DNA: TGTGCCAGCAGTTTATCAGGTTCGGGGCTAGCGGTCATATCAAGCTCCTACGAGCAGTACTTC.

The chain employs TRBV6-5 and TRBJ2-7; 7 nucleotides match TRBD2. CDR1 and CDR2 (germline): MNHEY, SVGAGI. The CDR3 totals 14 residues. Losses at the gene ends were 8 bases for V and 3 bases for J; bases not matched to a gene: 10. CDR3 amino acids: CASSRGRENYEQYF. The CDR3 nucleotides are TGTGCCAGCTCCAGAGGGCGGGAGAACTACGAGCAGTACTTC.